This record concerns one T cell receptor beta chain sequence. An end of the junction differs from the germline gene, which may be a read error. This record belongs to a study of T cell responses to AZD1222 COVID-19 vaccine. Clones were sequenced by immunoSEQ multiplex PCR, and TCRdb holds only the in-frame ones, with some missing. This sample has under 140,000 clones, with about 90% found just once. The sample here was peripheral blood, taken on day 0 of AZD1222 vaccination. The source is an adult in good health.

The CDR3 bases are TGTGCCAGCAGTGCCCACAGGGAGACAGACTTC. This translates into CASSAHRETDF. V and J are TRBV12-3 or TRBV12-4 and TRBJ1-2; TRBD1 is a possible D gene (6 bases). The CDR3 is made up of 11 amino acids.